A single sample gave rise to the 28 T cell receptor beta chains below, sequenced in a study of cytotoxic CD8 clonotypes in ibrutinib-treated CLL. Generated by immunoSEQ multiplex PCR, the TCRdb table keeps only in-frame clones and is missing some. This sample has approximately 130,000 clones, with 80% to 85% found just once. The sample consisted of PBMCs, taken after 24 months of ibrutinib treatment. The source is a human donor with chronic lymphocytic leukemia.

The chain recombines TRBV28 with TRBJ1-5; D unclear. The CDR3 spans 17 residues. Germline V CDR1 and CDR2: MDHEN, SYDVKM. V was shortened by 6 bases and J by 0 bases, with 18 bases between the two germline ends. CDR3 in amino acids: CASRVSGRGYSNQPQHF. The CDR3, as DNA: TGTGCCAGCAGGGTCTCGGGTCGGGGATATAGCAATCAGCCCCAGCATTTT.

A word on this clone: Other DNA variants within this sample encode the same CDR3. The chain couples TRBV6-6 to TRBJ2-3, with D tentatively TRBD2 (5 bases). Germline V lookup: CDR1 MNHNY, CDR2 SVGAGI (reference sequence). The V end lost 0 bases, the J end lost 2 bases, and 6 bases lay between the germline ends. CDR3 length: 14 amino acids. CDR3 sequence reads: CASSYSRDTDTQYF. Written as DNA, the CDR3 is TGTGCCAGCAGTTACTCGAGGGACACAGATACGCAGTATTTT.

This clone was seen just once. CDR3: CASSLLGAGRRYEQFF. The CDR3 DNA is TGTGCCAGCAGCTTACTCGGGGCAGGGCGGCGGTATGAGCAGTTCTTC. V gene TRBV7-2 combines with J gene TRBJ2-1, with D perhaps TRBD1 or TRBD2 (5 bases each). V was trimmed by 2 bases and J by 8 bases, leaving 19 bases between them. Germline-derived CDR1 and CDR2 are SGHTA and FQGNSA. This CDR3 is 16 amino acids long.

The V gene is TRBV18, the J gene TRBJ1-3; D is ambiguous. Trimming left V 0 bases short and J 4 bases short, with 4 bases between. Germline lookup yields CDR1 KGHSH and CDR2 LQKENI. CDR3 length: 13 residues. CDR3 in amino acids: CASSPPAGNTIYF. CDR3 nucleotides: TGTGCCAGCTCACCACCAGCCGGAAACACCATATATTTT.

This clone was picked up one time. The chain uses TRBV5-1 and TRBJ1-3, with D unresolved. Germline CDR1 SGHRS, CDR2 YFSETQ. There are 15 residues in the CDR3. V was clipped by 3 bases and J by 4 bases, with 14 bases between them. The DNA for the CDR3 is TGCGCCAGCAGCTCGACCGGGAGATGGGGAAACACCATATATTTT. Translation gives CASSSTGRWGNTIYF.

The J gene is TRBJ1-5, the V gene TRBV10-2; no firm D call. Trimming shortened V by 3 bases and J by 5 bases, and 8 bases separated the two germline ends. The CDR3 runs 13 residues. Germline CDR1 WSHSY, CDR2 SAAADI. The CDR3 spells CASSDSLDQPQHF. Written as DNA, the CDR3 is TGCGCCAGCAGTGATTCTCTTGATCAGCCCCAGCATTTT.

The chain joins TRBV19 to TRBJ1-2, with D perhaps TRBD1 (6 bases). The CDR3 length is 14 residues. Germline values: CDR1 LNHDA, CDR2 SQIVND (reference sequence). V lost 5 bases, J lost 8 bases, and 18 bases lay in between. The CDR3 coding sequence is TGTGCCAGTAGTCGCCTCGGGGGGCGCGTGGGCTACACCTTC. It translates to CASSRLGGRVGYTF.

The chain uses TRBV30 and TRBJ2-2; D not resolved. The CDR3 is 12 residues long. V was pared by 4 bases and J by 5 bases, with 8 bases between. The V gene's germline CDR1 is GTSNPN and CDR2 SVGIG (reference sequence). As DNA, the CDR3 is TGTGCCTGGACCCCCTATACCGGGGAGCTGTTTTTT. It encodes CAWTPYTGELFF.

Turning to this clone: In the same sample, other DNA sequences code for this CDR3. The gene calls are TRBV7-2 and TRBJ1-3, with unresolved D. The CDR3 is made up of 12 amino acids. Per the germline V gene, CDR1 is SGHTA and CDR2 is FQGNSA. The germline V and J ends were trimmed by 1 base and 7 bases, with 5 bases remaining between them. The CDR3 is CASSLVGNTIYF. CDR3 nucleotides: TGTGCCAGCAGCTTAGTGGGTAACACCATATATTTT.

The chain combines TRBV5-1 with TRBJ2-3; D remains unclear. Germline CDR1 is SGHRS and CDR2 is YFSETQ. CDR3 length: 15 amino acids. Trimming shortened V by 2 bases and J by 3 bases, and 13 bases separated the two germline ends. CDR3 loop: CASSFRLDRTDTQYF. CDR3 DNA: TGCGCCAGCAGCTTCCGACTGGATCGAACAGATACGCAGTATTTT.

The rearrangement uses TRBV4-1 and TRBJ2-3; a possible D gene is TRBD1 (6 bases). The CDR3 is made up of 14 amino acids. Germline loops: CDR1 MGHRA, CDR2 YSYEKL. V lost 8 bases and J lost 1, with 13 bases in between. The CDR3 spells CASADRTGTDTQYF. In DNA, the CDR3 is TGCGCCAGCGCCGACAGGACCGGCACAGATACGCAGTATTTT.

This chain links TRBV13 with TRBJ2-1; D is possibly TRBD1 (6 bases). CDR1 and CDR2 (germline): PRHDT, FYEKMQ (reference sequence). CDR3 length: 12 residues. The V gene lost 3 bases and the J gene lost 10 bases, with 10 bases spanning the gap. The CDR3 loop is CASSLGASEQFF. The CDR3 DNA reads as TGTGCCAGCAGCTTGGGGGCGAGCGAGCAGTTCTTC.

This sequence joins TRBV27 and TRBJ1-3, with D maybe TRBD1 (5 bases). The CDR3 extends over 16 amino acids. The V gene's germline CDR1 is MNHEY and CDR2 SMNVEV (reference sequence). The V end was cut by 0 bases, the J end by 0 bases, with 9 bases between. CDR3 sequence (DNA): TGTGCCAGCAGTTTATCCCAGGGAACCTCTGGAAACACCATATATTTT. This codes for CASSLSQGTSGNTIYF.

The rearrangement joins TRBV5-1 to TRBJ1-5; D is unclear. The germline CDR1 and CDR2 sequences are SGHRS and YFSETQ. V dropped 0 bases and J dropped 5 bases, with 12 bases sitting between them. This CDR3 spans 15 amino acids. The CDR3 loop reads CASSLEAAPDQPQHF. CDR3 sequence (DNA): TGCGCCAGCAGCTTGGAGGCGGCCCCCGATCAGCCCCAGCATTTT.

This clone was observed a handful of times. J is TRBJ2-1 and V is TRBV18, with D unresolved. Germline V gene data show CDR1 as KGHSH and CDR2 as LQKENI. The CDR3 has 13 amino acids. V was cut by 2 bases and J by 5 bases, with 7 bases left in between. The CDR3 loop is CASSPGRNNEQFF. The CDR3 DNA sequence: TGTGCCAGCTCACCAGGCAGAAACAATGAGCAGTTCTTC.

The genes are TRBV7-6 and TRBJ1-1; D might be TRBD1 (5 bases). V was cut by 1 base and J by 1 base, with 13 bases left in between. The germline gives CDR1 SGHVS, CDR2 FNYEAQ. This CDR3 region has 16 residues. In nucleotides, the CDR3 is TGTGCCAGCAGCTTAGATGTCGGGGCTTGGAACACTGAAGCTTTCTTT. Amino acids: CASSLDVGAWNTEAFF.

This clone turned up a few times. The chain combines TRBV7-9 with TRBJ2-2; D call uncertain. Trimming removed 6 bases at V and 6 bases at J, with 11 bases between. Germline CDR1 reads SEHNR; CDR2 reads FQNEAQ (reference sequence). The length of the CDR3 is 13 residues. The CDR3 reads CASSSVVAGELFF. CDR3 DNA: TGTGCCAGCAGTTCCGTGGTGGCCGGGGAGCTGTTTTTT.

The CDR3: CASRWAGMGEQFF. The CDR3 DNA sequence: TGTGCCAGCAGATGGGCGGGTATGGGTGAGCAGTTCTTC. This chain uses TRBV27 with TRBJ2-1, with a possible D match to TRBD2 (5 bases). The germline CDR1 and CDR2 sequences are MNHEY and SMNVEV (reference sequence). The germline V and J ends were trimmed by 6 bases and 9 bases, with 15 bases remaining between them. CDR3 length equals 13 residues.

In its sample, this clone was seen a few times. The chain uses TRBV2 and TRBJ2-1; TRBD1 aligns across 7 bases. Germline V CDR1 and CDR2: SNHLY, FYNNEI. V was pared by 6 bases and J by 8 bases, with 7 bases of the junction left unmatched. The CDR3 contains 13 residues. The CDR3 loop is CASRVGGRDEQFF. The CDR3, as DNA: TGTGCCAGCAGAGTAGGGGGCCGCGATGAGCAGTTCTTC.

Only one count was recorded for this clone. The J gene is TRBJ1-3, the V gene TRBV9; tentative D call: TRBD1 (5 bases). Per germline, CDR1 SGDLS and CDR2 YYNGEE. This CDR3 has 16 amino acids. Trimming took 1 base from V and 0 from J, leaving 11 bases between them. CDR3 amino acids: CASSVTGTASGNTIYF. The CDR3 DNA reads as TGTGCCAGCAGCGTAACCGGGACGGCCTCTGGAAACACCATATATTTT.

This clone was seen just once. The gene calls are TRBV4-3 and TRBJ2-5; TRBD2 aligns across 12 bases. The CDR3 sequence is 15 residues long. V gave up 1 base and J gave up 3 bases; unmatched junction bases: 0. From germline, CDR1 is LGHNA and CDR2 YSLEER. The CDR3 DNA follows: TGCGCCAGCAGCCAAGGACTAGCGGGGGAAGAGACCCAGTACTTC. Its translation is CASSQGLAGEETQYF.

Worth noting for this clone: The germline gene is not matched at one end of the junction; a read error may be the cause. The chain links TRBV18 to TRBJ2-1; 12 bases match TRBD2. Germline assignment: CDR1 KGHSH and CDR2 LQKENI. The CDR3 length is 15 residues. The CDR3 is CASSPLAGGYNEQFF. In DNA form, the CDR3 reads TGTGCCAGCTCGCCACTAGCGGGGGGCTACAATGAGCAGTTCTTC.

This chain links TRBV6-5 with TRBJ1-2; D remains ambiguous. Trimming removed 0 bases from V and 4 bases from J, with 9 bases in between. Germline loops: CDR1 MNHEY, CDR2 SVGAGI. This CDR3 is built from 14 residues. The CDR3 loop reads CASSYSRVGYGYTF. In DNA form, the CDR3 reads TGTGCCAGCAGTTACTCCCGGGTGGGCTATGGCTACACCTTC.

This chain's CDR3 is CASSPGGSETQYF. CDR3 coding DNA: TGTGCCAGCTCACCCGGGGGCTCAGAGACCCAGTACTTC. V usage is TRBV18 and J usage is TRBJ2-5; either TRBD1 or TRBD2 may fit D (6 bases each). There are 13 residues in the CDR3. The V end lost 3 bases, the J end lost 4 bases, and 9 bases lay between the germline ends. Germline V CDR1 and CDR2: KGHSH, LQKENI.

The CDR3 loop is CATSRDYPTWQNNQPQHF. The CDR3 nucleotides are TGTGCCACCAGCAGAGATTATCCGACTTGGCAGAACAATCAGCCCCAGCATTTT. V usage is TRBV15 and J usage is TRBJ1-5; no reliable D call. The V end was cut by 0 bases, the J end by 3 bases, with 18 bases between. The CDR3 has 18 amino acids. Germline assignment: CDR1 LNHNV and CDR2 YYDKDF (reference sequence).

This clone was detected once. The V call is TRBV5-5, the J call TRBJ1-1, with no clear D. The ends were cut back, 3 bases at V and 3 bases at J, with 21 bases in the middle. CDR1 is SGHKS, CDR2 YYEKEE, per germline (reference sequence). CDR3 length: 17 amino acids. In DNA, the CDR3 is TGTGCCAGCAGCTCACGGATGAAAGGGCAGGAGGACACTGAAGCTTTCTTT. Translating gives CASSSRMKGQEDTEAFF.

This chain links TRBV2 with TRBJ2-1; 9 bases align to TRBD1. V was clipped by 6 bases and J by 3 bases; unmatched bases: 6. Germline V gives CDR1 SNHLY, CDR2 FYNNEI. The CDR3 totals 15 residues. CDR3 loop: CASRADRGNYNEQFF. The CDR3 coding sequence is TGTGCCAGCAGGGCCGACAGGGGGAACTACAATGAGCAGTTCTTC.

CDR3 amino acids: CAWSVHGGALYEQYF. The CDR3 DNA follows: TGTGCCTGGAGTGTACACGGAGGGGCCCTATACGAGCAGTACTTC. The J gene is TRBJ2-7, the V gene TRBV30; TRBD2 is a possible D gene (6 bases). This CDR3 is built from 15 residues. With 0 bases removed from V and 4 bases from J, the gap between germline ends came to 16 bases. Germline CDR1 reads GTSNPN; CDR2 reads SVGIG (reference sequence).